This T cell receptor (beta chain) was retrieved from a study of T cell responses to AZD1222 COVID-19 vaccine. The method was immunoSEQ multiplex PCR; TCRdb's version includes in-frame clones alone and lacks a portion of them. The sample lists roughly 130,000 clones; roughly 88% were seen once. Comments on this clone: Its antigen is still unknown.

Findings and caveats of the study: Unmutated variant regions are reportedly the target of nearly half of TCRs that are spike-specific. Two AZD1222 doses significantly raised spike-specific TCR breadth and depth over controls. No day 14 peak samples; only post-peak repertoires were characterized. Clonal diversity was possibly underestimated, and the donors were mostly white British, with more females.

This CDR3 region has 14 residues. Germline CDR1 is PRHDT and CDR2 is FYEKMQ (reference sequence). V dropped 5 bases and J dropped 3 bases, with 14 bases sitting between them. This sample comprised peripheral blood, obtained on day 0 of MenACWY control vaccination. The TCR sequence derives from an adult in good health. The V call is TRBV13, the J call TRBJ2-7; D is possibly TRBD1 (6 bases). The CDR3 coding sequence is TGTGCCAGCAGCCCCAGGATGGGACACTACGAGCAGTACTTC. Translated: CASSPRMGHYEQYF.